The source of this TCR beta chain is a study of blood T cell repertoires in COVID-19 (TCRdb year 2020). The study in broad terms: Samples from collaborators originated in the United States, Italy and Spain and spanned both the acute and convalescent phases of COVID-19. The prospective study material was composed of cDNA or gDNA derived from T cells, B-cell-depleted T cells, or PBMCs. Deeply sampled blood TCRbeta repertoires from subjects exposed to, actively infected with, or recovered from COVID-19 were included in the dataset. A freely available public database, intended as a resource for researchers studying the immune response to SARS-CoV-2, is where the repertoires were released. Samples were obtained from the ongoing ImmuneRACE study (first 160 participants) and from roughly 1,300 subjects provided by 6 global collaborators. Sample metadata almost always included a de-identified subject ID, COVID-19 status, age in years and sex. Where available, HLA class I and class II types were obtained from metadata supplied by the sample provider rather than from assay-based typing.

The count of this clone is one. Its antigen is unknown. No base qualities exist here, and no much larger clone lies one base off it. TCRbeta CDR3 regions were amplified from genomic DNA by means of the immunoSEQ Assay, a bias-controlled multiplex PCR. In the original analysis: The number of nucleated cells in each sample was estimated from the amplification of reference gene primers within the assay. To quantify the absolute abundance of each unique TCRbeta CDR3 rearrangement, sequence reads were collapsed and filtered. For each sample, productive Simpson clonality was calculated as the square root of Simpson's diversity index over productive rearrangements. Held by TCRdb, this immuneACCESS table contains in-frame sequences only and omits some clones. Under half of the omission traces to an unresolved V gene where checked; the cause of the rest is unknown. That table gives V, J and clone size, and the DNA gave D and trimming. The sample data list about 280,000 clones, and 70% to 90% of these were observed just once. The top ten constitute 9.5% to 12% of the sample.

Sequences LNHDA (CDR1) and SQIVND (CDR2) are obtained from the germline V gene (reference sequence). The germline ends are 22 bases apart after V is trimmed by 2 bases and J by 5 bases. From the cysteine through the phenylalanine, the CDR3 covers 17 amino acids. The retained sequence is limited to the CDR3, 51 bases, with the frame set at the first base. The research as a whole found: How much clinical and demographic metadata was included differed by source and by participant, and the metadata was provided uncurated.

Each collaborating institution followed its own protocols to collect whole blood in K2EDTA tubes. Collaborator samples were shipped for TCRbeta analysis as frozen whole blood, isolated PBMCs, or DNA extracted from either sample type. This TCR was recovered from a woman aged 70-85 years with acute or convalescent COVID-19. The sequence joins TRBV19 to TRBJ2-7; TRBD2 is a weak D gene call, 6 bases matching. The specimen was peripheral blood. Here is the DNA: TGTGCCAGTAGTATAAGGGGCGTGGGACTTAGTTACGACGAGCAGTACTTC. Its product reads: CASSIRGVGLSYDEQYF.